The present entry profiles one T cell receptor (beta chain) with its context. The data belong to a study of blood T cells in healthy people across ages. A second PCR, run for about 7 to 11 cycles, used a sample-barcoded 5' primer plus a J-beta primer mix. TCRdb passed the 5' RACE reads through MiXCR, listing each CDR3 protein once. Among hundreds of thousands of distinct CDR3 sequences listed, roughly 43% were seen once. The source of this sequence is an elderly man in good health. The sequenced material came from blood.

CDR3 sequence: CASSLRGGWAHNEQFF. In DNA, the CDR3 is TGTGCCAGCAGCTTAAGGGGAGGGTGGGCACACAATGAGCAGTTCTTC. This sequence joins TRBV7-2 and TRBJ2-1; 7 positions match TRBD2. Germline V CDR1 and CDR2: SGHTA, FQGNSA. The J segment lost 5 bases and the V segment lost 2 bases, leaving 9 bases of the junction unmatched. The CDR3 contains 16 residues.